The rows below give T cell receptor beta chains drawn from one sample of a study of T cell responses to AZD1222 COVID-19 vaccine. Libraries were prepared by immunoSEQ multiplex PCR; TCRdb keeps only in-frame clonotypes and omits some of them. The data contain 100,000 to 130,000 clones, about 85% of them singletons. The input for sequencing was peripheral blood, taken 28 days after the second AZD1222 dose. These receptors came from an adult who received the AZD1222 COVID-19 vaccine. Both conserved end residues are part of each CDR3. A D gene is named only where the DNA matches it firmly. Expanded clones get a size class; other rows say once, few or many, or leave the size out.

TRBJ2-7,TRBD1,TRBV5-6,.,TGTGCCAGCAGCTCCGGGACAGGGCCCTACGAGCAGTACTTC,CASSSGTGPYEQYF
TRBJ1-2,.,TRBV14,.,TGTGCCAGCAGCCAAGTCGTCTGGGATGGCTACACCTTC,CASSQVVWDGYTF
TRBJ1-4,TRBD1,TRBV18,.,TGTGCCAGCTCACCGCAAGATTTCGGGACAGGGGTAGAAAAACTGTTTTTT,CASSPQDFGTGVEKLFF
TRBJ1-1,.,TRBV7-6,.,TGTGCCAGCAGCTCGGGCCCTGGACAGATGAACACTGAAGCTTTCTTT,CASSSGPGQMNTEAFF
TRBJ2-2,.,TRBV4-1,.,TGCGCCAGCAGCCAAGAGCCGCGCAGGGATTACACCGGGGAGCTGTTTTTT,CASSQEPRRDYTGELFF
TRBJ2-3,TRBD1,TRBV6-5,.,TGTGCCAGCAGTAGCGGACAGGGGAACACAGATACGCAGTATTTT,CASSSGQGNTDTQYF
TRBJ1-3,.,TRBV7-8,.,TGTGCCAGCAGCTTATCTCTGGGACGGCTGAGCTCTGGAAACACCATATATTTT,CASSLSLGRLSSGNTIYF
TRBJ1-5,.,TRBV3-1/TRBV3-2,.,TGTGCCAGCAGCCAAAGGGTAAAGGGACAGCCCCAGCATTTT,CASSQRVKGQPQHF
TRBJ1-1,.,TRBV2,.,TGTGCCAGCAGGGGCACAGGCGTCATGAACACTGAAGCTTTCTTT,CASRGTGVMNTEAFF
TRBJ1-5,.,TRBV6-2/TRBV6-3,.,TGTGCCAGCAGTTACCCCCCCGGGAAGGGCCTCGGACAGCCCCAGCATTTT,CASSYPPGKGLGQPQHF
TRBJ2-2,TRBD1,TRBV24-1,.,TGTGCCACCAGTGATTTTAGGACAGGGGACCCCGGGGAGCTGTTTTTT,CATSDFRTGDPGELFF
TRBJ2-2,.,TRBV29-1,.,TGCAGCGTCCCGGAGGGAAGGGGAGCCGGGGAGCTGTTTTTT,CSVPEGRGAGELFF
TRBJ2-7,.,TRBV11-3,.,TGTGCCAGCAGCTCCCGACGGAATACCTACGAGCAGTACTTC,CASSSRRNTYEQYF
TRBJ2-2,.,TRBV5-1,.,TGCGCCAGCAGCAGGGACGGTGGACCCGGGGAGCTGTTTTTT,CASSRDGGPGELFF
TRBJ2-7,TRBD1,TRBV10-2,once,TGCGCCAGCAGTGAAGACGACAGGGCCTCCCACGAGCAGTACTTC,CASSEDDRASHEQYF
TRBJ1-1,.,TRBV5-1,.,TGCGCCAGCAGCTTGCTTGGGGCGGCTGAAGCTTTCTTT,CASSLLGAAEAFF
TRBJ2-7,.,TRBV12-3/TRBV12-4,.,TGTGCCAGCGCCCGGCGAGCCTACGAGCAGTACTTC,CASARRAYEQYF
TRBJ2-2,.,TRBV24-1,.,TGTGCCACCAGTGATCGGAGAATGGGGACCGGGGAGCTGTTTTTT,CATSDRRMGTGELFF
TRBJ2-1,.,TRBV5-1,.,TGCGCCAGCAGCTTGGCCGACCGGGAGCAGTTCTTC,CASSLADREQFF
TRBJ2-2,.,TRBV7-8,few,TGTGCCAGCAGCTTAGGTCGGAACACCGGGGAGCTGTTTTTT,CASSLGRNTGELFF
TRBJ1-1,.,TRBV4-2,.,TGTGCCAGCAGCCAAGGTGGCGACAGAAAAGCTTTCTTT,CASSQGGDRKAFF
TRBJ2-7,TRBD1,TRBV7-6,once,TGTGCCAGCAGCTTAGTTCGACAGGGGGACGAGCAGTACTTC,CASSLVRQGDEQYF
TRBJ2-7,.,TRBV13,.,TGTGCCAGCAGCAACGGACCAACTTCCTTGGGGGAGCAGTACTTC,CASSNGPTSLGEQYF
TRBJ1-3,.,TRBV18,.,TGTGCCAGCTCACCACAGGAGGGCAAAGGAAACACCATATATTTT,CASSPQEGKGNTIYF
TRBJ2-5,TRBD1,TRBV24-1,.,TGTGCCACCAGTGATTACGGACAGGGGAGGCAAGAGACCCAGTACTTC,CATSDYGQGRQETQYF
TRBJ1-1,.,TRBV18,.,TGTGCCAGCTCACCGGGGACCTTGAGGGCTGAAGCTTTCTTT,CASSPGTLRAEAFF
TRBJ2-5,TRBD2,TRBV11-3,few,TGTGCCAGCAGCCCCGGGACTAGCGGGGGCCCGTACCAAGAGACCCAGTACTTC,CASSPGTSGGPYQETQYF
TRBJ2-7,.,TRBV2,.,TGTGCCAGCAGTCTGAGTAGTCTCGGCTACGAGCAGTACTTC,CASSLSSLGYEQYF
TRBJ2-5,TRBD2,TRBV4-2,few,TGTGCCAGCAGCCAAGAAGGGGGACTAGCGGGGGCAGAGACCCAGTACTTC,CASSQEGGLAGAETQYF
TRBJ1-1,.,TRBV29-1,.,TGCAGCGTTGAAAGCGCAGTGAACACTGAAGCTTTCTTT,CSVESAVNTEAFF
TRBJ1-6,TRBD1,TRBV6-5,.,TGTGCCAGCACCGTGGGACAGTATAATTCACCCCTCCACTTT,CASTVGQYNSPLHF
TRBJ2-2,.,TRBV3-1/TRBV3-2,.,TGTGCCAGCAGCCAAGTTTATGCGACAGCGAACACCGGGGAGCTGTTTTTT,CASSQVYATANTGELFF